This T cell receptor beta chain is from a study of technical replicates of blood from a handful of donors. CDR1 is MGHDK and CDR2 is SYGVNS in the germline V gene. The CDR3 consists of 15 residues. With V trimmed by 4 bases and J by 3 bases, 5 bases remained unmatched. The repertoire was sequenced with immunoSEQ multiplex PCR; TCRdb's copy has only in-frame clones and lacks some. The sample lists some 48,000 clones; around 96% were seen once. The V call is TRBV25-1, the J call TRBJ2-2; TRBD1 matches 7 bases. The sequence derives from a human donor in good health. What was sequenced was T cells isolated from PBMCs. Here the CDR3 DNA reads TGTGCCAGCAGTGTCCTTGACAGGGACACCGGGGAGCTGTTTTTT. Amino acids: CASSVLDRDTGELFF.